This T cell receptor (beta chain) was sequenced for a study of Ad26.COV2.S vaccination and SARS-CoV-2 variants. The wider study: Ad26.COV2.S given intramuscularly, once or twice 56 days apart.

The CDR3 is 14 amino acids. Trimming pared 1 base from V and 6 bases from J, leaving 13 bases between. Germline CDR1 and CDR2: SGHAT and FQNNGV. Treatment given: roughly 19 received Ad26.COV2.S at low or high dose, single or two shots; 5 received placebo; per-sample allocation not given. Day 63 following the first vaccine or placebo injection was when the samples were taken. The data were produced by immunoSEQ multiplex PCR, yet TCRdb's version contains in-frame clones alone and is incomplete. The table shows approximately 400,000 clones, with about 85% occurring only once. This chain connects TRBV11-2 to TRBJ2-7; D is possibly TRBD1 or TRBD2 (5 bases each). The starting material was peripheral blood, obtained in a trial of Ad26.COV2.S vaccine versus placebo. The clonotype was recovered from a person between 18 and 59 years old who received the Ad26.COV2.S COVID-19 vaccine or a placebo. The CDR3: CASSLAQGAGEQYF. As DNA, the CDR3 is TGTGCCAGCAGCTTAGCCCAGGGAGCTGGCGAGCAGTACTTC.